This record covers a single T cell receptor (beta chain). Its antigen is unidentified. Germline values: CDR1 SGHRS, CDR2 YFSETQ. The CDR3 has 15 amino acids. V lost 1 base and J lost 0, with 8 bases in between. This record comes from a study of shared clonotypes between healthy human individuals. Notes on the study in general: Memory subsets generally showed smaller estimated richness than naive subsets did.

Across several immunoSEQ plates, the genomic DNA of each subset was split evenly. The repertoire was sequenced with immunoSEQ multiplex PCR; TCRdb's copy has only in-frame clones and lacks some. The sample lists about 2.3 million clones, 85% to 95% occurring once. The origin of this receptor is a man in his late teens or twenties in good health. Some clones in this sample may be carry-over from other donors' samples. The specimen was naive CD4+ T cells from PBMCs. The subset is: CD45RA+ positively selected. This chain uses TRBV5-1 with TRBJ2-1; no definite D call. The CDR3 protein is CASSLPTHSYNEQFF. CDR3 in DNA: TGCGCCAGCAGCTTGCCCACCCACTCCTACAATGAGCAGTTCTTC.